This T cell receptor beta chain was sequenced during a study of siplizumab effects on memory and regulatory T cells. Study-wide results and caveats: Apparently more diverse than memory cells, naive T cells also seemed major alloresponse contributors.

In regard to this clone: What it binds is not known.

Germline lookup yields CDR1 SGHNT and CDR2 YYREEE (reference sequence). Trimming took off 4 bases at V and 8 bases at J, with 10 bases between the two ends. This CDR3 is built from 12 residues. Some clones are missing from TCRdb's copy, which holds only in-frame ones; the method was immunoSEQ multiplex PCR. The sample holds approximately 50,000 clones, over 90% seen once. The chain uses TRBV5-4 and TRBJ2-1; D remains unclear. The TCR sequence derives from a human donor in good health. Sequenced sample: CD8+ T cells sorted from blood. The CDR3 loop reads CASSRSVDEQFF. The CDR3 nucleotides are TGTGCCAGCAGCAGATCCGTCGATGAGCAGTTCTTC. Full variable domain (missing parts from reference TRBV5-4 and TRBJ2-1): ETGVTQSPTHLIKTRGQQVTLRCSSQSGHNTVSWYQQALGQGPQFIFQYYREEENGRGNFPPRFSGLQFPNYSSELNVNALELDDSALYLCASSRSVDEQFFGPGTRLTVL.